These 32 T cell receptor beta chains originate from one sample sequenced in a study of blood T cells in healthy people across ages. With a J-beta primer mix and a sample-barcoded 5' primer, a second PCR ran about 7 to 12 cycles. TCRdb reanalysed the 5' RACE reads using MiXCR and keeps one entry per CDR3 protein. The table lists over 750,000 distinct CDR3 sequences, 25% of them singletons. The sample also formed part of further work on T cells of mothers and their children.

Sequencing was done on a sample of blood. The receptors derive from a boy aged 5-17 years in good health.

The rearrangement links TRBV4-2 to TRBJ2-7, with 9 nucleotides matching TRBD2. This CDR3 has 15 amino acids. V lost 0 bases to trimming and J lost 5 bases; unmatched junction nucleotides: 5. Germline loops: CDR1 LGHNA, CDR2 YNFKEQ. The DNA for the CDR3 is TGTGCCAGCAGCCAAGAACTAGCGGGCGGCAACGAGCAGTACTTC. Protein product: CASSQELAGGNEQYF.

CDR3 DNA: TGCAGTGCTAGAGACGCCTACCAGGTTACGAGCTCCTACGAGCAGTACTTC. Encoded protein: CSARDAYQVTSSYEQYF. J is TRBJ2-5 and V is TRBV20-1; D is undetermined. The J call may be mistaken, given a closer DNA end match to TRBJ2-7. Germline values: CDR1 DFQATT, CDR2 SNEGSKA (reference sequence). The CDR3 totals 17 residues.

In this sample, this clonotype turned up a few times. V gene TRBV6-6 combines with J gene TRBJ2-5, with D possibly being TRBD1 or TRBD2 (5 bases each). V was cut by 8 bases and J by 5 bases, with 12 bases left in between. CDR3 length equals 12 residues. Germline loops: CDR1 MNHNY, CDR2 SVGAGI (reference sequence). CDR3 residues: CASEGNAETQYF. DNA of the CDR3: TGTGCCAGCGAGGGGAACGCGGAGACCCAGTACTTC.

The chain is built from TRBV7-9 and TRBJ2-3; TRBD2 is a possible D gene (6 bases). Trimming left V 1 base short and J 6 bases short, with 8 bases between. Germline values: CDR1 SEHNR, CDR2 FQNEAQ (reference sequence). The CDR3 totals 13 residues. The CDR3 spells CASSLVREDTQYF. The CDR3 nucleotides are TGTGCCAGCAGCTTAGTTCGGGAGGATACGCAGTATTTT.

This clonotype was found a few times. This chain's CDR3 is CASNSGTGTDTQYF. The CDR3 region has the DNA TGCGCCAGCAACTCCGGGACAGGGACAGATACGCAGTATTTT. V usage is TRBV5-1 and J usage is TRBJ2-3; 9 bases fit TRBD1. This CDR3 comprises 14 residues. After removal of 6 bases from V and 3 bases from J, the junction contained 5 bases not matched to a gene. Per the germline V gene, CDR1 is SGHRS and CDR2 is YFSETQ.

The chain recombines TRBV20-1 with TRBJ2-5; 9 bases fit TRBD2. The J call is uncertain, as TRBJ2-1 better fits the DNA end. CDR3 length: 13 amino acids. Germline values: CDR1 DFQATT, CDR2 SNEGSKA (reference sequence). CDR3 sequence (DNA): TGCAGTGCCAGGCGGCTAGCGGGGAATGAGCAGTTCTTC. It is translated as CSARRLAGNEQFF.

Only a few counts were recorded for this clonotype. The rearrangement uses TRBV27 and TRBJ2-1, with TRBD1 matching 9 bases. Germline V gives CDR1 MNHEY, CDR2 SMNVEV (reference sequence). J gave up 9 bases and V 6 bases, and 15 bases lay outside the gene matches. The CDR3 sequence is 16 residues long. The CDR3 nucleotides are TGTGCCAGCAGGGGTTGGACAGGGGAGGGTGTGGGTGAGCAGTTCTTC. This sequence encodes CASRGWTGEGVGEQFF.

The gene calls are TRBV20-1 and TRBJ2-1, with 11 bases matching TRBD2. CDR3 length: 11 residues. The V gene end was trimmed by 5 bases and the J gene end by 16 bases; junction bases not matched to a gene: 7. Germline CDR1 DFQATT, CDR2 SNEGSKA (reference sequence). CDR3 sequence: CSARIAGGSFF. The CDR3 nucleotides are TGCAGTGCTCGAATAGCGGGGGGGTCTTTCTTC.

In its sample, this clonotype was seen a few times. The V and J genes are TRBV28 and TRBJ2-7, with D possibly matching TRBD1 (5 bases). This CDR3 contains 13 residues. V was pared by 5 bases and J by 6 bases, with 14 bases between. Germline V gene sequence: CDR1 MDHEN, CDR2 SYDVKM. The CDR3 is CASSPGPSTEQYF. CDR3 DNA: TGTGCCAGCAGTCCAGGGCCTTCAACCGAGCAGTACTTC.

The chain is built from TRBV4-2 and TRBJ2-1; D gene unclear. Germline-derived CDR1 and CDR2 are LGHNA and YNFKEQ. The CDR3 length is 15 residues. The V gene lost 0 bases and the J gene lost 2 bases, with 8 bases spanning the gap. This CDR3 is CASSQEYGTYNEQFF. The CDR3 coding sequence is TGTGCCAGCAGCCAAGAGTACGGTACCTACAATGAGCAGTTCTTC.

This clonotype was counted many times. V usage is TRBV18 and J usage is TRBJ2-7, with D uncertain. V was cut by 8 bases and J by 4 bases, with 12 bases left in between. The CDR3 runs 12 residues. CDR1 is KGHSH and CDR2 is LQKENI in the germline V gene. The CDR3 reads CASSPDGYEQYF. Written as DNA, the CDR3 is TGTGCCAGCAGCCCCGACGGATACGAGCAGTACTTC. The variable domain in full, with the rest retrieved from reference TRBV18 and TRBJ2-7, is NAGVMQNPRHLVRRRGQEARLRCSPMKGHSHVYWYRQLPEEGLKFMVYLQKENIIDESGMPKERFSAEFPKEGPSILRIQQVVRGDSAAYFCASSPDGYEQYFGPGTRLTVT.

The chain recombines TRBV5-4 with TRBJ2-1; 8 bases agree with TRBD2. The DNA end favors TRBJ2-7, so the J call may be wrong. CDR1 SGHNT and CDR2 YYREEE come from the germline V gene (reference sequence). CDR3 length: 15 residues. The CDR3 is CASSLGAGEGYEQYF. In DNA, the CDR3 is TGTGCCAGCAGCTTGGGAGCGGGAGAGGGCTACGAGCAGTACTTC.

V usage is TRBV7-9 and J usage is TRBJ1-5; possible D gene TRBD1, 5 bases. The CDR3 is made up of 16 amino acids. V lost 1 base to trimming and J lost 2 bases, with 12 bases between them. Looked up from germline, CDR1 is SEHNR and CDR2 is FQNEAQ (reference sequence). The chain's CDR3 is CASSLGDRGGNQPQHF. The DNA of the CDR3 is TGTGCCAGCAGCTTAGGGGATAGGGGAGGCAATCAGCCCCAGCATTTT.

This rearrangement joins TRBV7-9 to TRBJ2-7; D might be TRBD1 (6 bases). There are 16 residues in the CDR3. V was pared by 1 base and J by 6 bases, with 19 bases between. Germline V gene sequence: CDR1 SEHNR, CDR2 FQNEAQ (reference sequence). The DNA of the CDR3 is TGTGCCAGCAGCTTAGAGCGCCTAACAGGGAATGGCGAGCAGTACTTC. This translates into CASSLERLTGNGEQYF.

This chain connects TRBV3-1 to TRBJ1-5; D gene uncertain. Germline CDR1 LGHDT, CDR2 YNNKEL (reference sequence). V gave up 3 bases and J gave up 7 bases, with 13 bases separating them. The CDR3 is 14 residues long. CDR3 coding DNA: TGTGCCAGCAGCCAGGAAAGTTCGGGGCAGCCCCAGCATTTT. Translating gives CASSQESSGQPQHF.

The chain joins TRBV4-3 to TRBJ1-5; 9 bases align to TRBD1. V dropped 4 bases and J dropped 2; count of bases not matched to a gene: 6. The CDR3 has 16 residues. The germline V gene has CDR1 LGHNA and CDR2 YSLEER. The CDR3 nucleotides are TGCGCCAGCAGCCCGACAGGGGGATTGGGCAATCAGCCCCAGCATTTT. This translates into CASSPTGGLGNQPQHF.

The V call is TRBV15, the J call TRBJ2-2; no clear D gene. V was pared by 4 bases and J by 2 bases, with 11 bases between. This CDR3 is 15 amino acids long. Germline V gene sequence: CDR1 LNHNV, CDR2 YYDKDF (reference sequence). CDR3 protein: CATSKWYLNTGELFF. In DNA, the CDR3 is TGTGCCACCAGCAAGTGGTACCTCAACACCGGGGAGCTGTTTTTT.

The genes are TRBV11-2 and TRBJ1-4; the D gene is possibly TRBD1 (5 bases). The CDR3 is made up of 16 amino acids. The germline CDR1 and CDR2 sequences are SGHAT and FQNNGV. Between the trimmed V and J ends, which lost 5 bases and 5 bases, there was a span of 18 bases. The CDR3 sequence: CASSRQPTDDNEKLFF. DNA of the CDR3: TGTGCCAGCAGCCGCCAACCGACAGACGACAATGAAAAACTGTTTTTT.

The rearrangement joins TRBV3-1 to TRBJ2-2; D remains unclear. Germline V gene lookup returns CDR1 LGHDT and CDR2 YNNKEL (reference sequence). Trimming removed 1 base from V and 2 bases from J, with 11 bases in between. The CDR3 has 16 amino acids. CDR3 DNA sequence: TGTGCCAGCAGCCAAGGCTTGGGAATCAACACCGGGGAGCTGTTTTTT. Its protein product is CASSQGLGINTGELFF.

In regard to this clonotype: The junction does not match germline at one end; this may be a read error. This chain joins TRBV28 and TRBJ2-7; unclear D gene. This CDR3 is built from 11 residues. The germline V gene has CDR1 MDHEN and CDR2 SYDVKM. As DNA, the CDR3 is TGTGGCAGCAGTTCCTTTAACGAGCAGTACTTC. Residues: CGSSSFNEQYF.

The chain employs TRBV4-3 and TRBJ1-6; the D gene is possibly TRBD1 (6 bases). V was clipped by 4 bases and J by 12 bases, with 19 bases between them. The CDR3 spans 15 residues. Looked up from germline, CDR1 is LGHNA and CDR2 is YSLEER. The CDR3 DNA is TGCGCCAGCAGCCCTTCCTCGGCCACAGGGTTACCCCTCCACTTT. Translated, it gives CASSPSSATGLPLHF.

The chain links TRBV7-3 to TRBJ2-6, with 7 bases aligning to TRBD2. The CDR3 runs 16 residues. The germline V gene encodes CDR1 SGHTA and CDR2 FQGTGA. V was clipped by 5 bases and J by 2 bases; unmatched bases: 6. The CDR3 sequence is CASSPWGGTGANVLTF. The DNA of the CDR3 is TGTGCCAGCAGCCCGTGGGGAGGGACTGGGGCCAACGTCCTGACTTTC.

This chain connects TRBV29-1 to TRBJ2-7; 10 positions match TRBD2. The last part of the DNA fits TRBJ2-5 better; the J call may be wrong. The germline V gene has CDR1 SQVTM and CDR2 ANQGSEA. This CDR3 spans 16 amino acids. The CDR3 loop is CSVAWSGRALQETQYF. The CDR3 DNA reads TGCAGCGTTGCATGGAGCGGGAGGGCCCTCCAAGAGACCCAGTACTTC.

This clonotype was recorded a few times. This sequence joins TRBV7-2 and TRBJ1-4; 10 bases are a match to TRBD1. V lost 5 bases and J lost 7; bases outside the gene matches: 4. Germline V gives CDR1 SGHTA, CDR2 FQGNSA. This CDR3 is 14 amino acids long. The CDR3: CASSPTGGFEKLFF. The CDR3 DNA reads TGTGCCAGCAGCCCGACAGGGGGCTTTGAAAAACTGTTTTTT.

The chain has TRBV4-2 and TRBJ2-2; 15 bases align to TRBD2. Looked up from germline, CDR1 is LGHNA and CDR2 is YNFKEQ. The CDR3 length is 17 residues. Trimming removed 4 bases from V and 1 base from J; junction bases left unmatched: 1. The CDR3 nucleotides are TGTGCCAGCAGCCGGACTAGCGGGGGGGGGAACACCGGGGAGCTGTTTTTT. This translates into CASSRTSGGGNTGELFF.

This clonotype has just a few counts. The junction and the germline gene differ at one end; a read error may be behind it. The J gene is TRBJ2-7, the V gene TRBV12-3 or TRBV12-4, with 10 positions matching TRBD2. The CDR3 is made up of 15 amino acids. The CDR3 region has the DNA TGTGCCAGACGGGGTAGCGGGGGGTCCTCCTACGAGCAGCACTTC. Its translation is CARRGSGGSSYEQHF.

The V and J genes are TRBV11-3 and TRBJ2-5, with D unresolved. The J call may be in error: the DNA end matches TRBJ2-1 better. Germline CDR1 reads SGHNT; CDR2 reads YENEEA. The CDR3 runs 14 residues. CDR3 bases: TGTGCCAGCAGCTTAGGGGGTGGGAACAATGAGCAGTTCTTC. It encodes CASSLGGGNNEQFF.

The CDR3 nucleotides read TGTGCCAGCAGCTCCACCGTGACAGTCGTCCAAGAGACCCAGTACTTC. The encoded protein is CASSSTVTVVQETQYF. The V call is TRBV7-9, the J call TRBJ2-5; tentatively, D is TRBD1 (5 bases). There are 16 residues in the CDR3. CDR1 is SEHNR, CDR2 FQNEAQ, per germline (reference sequence). Trimming took off 4 bases at V and 1 base at J, with 16 bases between the two ends.

The rearrangement joins TRBV7-2 to TRBJ2-1, with 9 bases fitting TRBD2. The ends lost 0 bases at V and 6 bases at J; junction bases unmatched: 6. Germline loops: CDR1 SGHTA, CDR2 FQGNSA. This CDR3 has 16 amino acids. The CDR3 DNA is TGTGCCAGCAGCTTAGCAGGGGCGGGAGGGCCCAATGAGCAGTTCTTC. Its protein is CASSLAGAGGPNEQFF.

The chain joins TRBV29-1 to TRBJ2-5; no clear D gene. V lost 4 bases, J lost 4 bases, and 7 bases lay in between. The CDR3 has 11 residues. From germline, CDR1 is SQVTM and CDR2 ANQGSEA. DNA for the CDR3: TGCAGCGTTGGCGAGCGAGAGACCCAGTACTTC. Residues: CSVGERETQYF.

This clonotype has a handful of counts. This chain connects TRBV29-1 to TRBJ1-4; 10 bases map to TRBD1. Losses at the gene ends were 4 bases for V and 8 bases for J; bases not matched to a gene: 4. This CDR3 spans 13 amino acids. Germline lookup yields CDR1 SQVTM and CDR2 ANQGSEA. The CDR3 bases are TGCAGCGTTGGGGACAGGGGAGGGGAAAAACTGTTTTTT. This sequence encodes CSVGDRGGEKLFF.

The chain uses TRBV29-1 and TRBJ2-7, with TRBD2 as a possible D gene (5 bases). This CDR3 has 13 amino acids. Germline V gene sequence: CDR1 SQVTM, CDR2 ANQGSEA. Trimming cost V 2 bases and J 3 bases, with 11 bases left between them. The DNA for the CDR3 is TGCAGCGTTGAATGGGGAGCCGACTACGAGCAGTACTTC. This codes for CSVEWGADYEQYF.